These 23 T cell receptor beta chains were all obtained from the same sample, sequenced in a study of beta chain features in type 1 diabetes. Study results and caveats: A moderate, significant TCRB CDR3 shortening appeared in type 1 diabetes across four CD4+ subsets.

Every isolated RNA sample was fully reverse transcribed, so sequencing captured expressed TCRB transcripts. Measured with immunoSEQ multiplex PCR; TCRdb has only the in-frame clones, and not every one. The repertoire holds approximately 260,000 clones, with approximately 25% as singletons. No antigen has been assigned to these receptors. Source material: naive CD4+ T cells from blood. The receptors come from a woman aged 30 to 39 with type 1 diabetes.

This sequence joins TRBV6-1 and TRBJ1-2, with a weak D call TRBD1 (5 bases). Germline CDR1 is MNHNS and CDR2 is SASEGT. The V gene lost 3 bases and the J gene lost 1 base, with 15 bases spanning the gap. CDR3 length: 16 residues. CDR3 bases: TGTGCCAGCAGTGATTGGGGTCGGGGGGGTAACTATGGCTACACCTTC. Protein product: CASSDWGRGGNYGYTF.

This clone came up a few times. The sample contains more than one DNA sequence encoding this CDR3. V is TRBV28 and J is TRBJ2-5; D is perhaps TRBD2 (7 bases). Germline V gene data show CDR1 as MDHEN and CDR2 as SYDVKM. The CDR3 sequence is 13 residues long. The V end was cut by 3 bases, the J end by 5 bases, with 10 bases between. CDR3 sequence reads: CASSLGGRETQYF. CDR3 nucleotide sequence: TGTGCCAGCAGTTTGGGGGGGCGGGAGACCCAGTACTTC.

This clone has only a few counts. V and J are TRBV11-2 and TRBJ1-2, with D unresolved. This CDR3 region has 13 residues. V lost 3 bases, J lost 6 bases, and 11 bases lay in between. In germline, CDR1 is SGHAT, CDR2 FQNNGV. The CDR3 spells CASSFQEFDGYTF. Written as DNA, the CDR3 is TGTGCCAGCAGCTTCCAGGAATTTGATGGCTACACCTTC.

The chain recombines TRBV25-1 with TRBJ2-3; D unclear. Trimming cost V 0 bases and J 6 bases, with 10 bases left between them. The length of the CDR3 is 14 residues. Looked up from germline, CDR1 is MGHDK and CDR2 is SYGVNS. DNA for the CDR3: TGTGCCAGCAGTGAATATGCGAGCGACGATACGCAGTATTTT. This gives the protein CASSEYASDDTQYF.

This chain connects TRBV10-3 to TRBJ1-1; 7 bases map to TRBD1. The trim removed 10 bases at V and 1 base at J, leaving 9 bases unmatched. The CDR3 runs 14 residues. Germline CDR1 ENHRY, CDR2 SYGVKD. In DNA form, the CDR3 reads TGTGCCAGCTTTCCGGGACAGCAGAACACTGAAGCTTTCTTT. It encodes CASFPGQQNTEAFF.

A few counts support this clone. CDR3: CSAGQPSTHGNEQFF. DNA of the CDR3: TGCAGCGCTGGACAGCCGTCGACCCACGGTAATGAGCAGTTCTTC. The chain joins TRBV29-1 to TRBJ2-1, with a tentative D call TRBD1 (6 bases). The CDR3 consists of 15 residues. Between the trimmed V and J ends, which lost 7 bases and 7 bases, there was a span of 23 bases. The V gene's germline CDR1 is SQVTM and CDR2 ANQGSEA.

The DNA for the CDR3 is TGTGCCAGCAGCCTCACTAGCGGGAGAATGTACGAGCAGTACTTC. Its translation is CASSLTSGRMYEQYF. V gene TRBV9 combines with J gene TRBJ2-7; TRBD2 aligns across 11 bases. The junction had 7 bases not matched to a gene; V was cut back by 4 bases and J by 4 bases. Looked up from germline, CDR1 is SGDLS and CDR2 is YYNGEE. The CDR3 is 15 residues long. The complete variable domain, with remaining parts taken from reference TRBV9 and TRBJ2-7, reads DSGVTQTPKHLITATGQRVTLRCSPRSGDLSVYWYQQSLDQGLQFLIQYYNGEERAKGNILERFSAQQFPDLHSELNLSSLELGDSALYFCASSLTSGRMYEQYFGPGTRLTVT.

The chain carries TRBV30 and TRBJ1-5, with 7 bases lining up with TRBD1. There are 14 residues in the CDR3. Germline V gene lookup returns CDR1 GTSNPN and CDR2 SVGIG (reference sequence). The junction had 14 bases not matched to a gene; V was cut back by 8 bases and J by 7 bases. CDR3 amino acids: CAGGPTGDDQPQHF. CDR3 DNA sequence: TGTGCCGGAGGCCCCACAGGGGACGACCAGCCCCAGCATTTT.

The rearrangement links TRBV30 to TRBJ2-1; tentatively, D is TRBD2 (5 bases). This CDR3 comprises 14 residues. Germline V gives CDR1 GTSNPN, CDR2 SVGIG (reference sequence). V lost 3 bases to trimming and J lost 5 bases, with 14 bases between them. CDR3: CAWRATRADNEQFF. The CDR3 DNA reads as TGTGCCTGGAGGGCCACCCGAGCGGACAATGAGCAGTTCTTC.

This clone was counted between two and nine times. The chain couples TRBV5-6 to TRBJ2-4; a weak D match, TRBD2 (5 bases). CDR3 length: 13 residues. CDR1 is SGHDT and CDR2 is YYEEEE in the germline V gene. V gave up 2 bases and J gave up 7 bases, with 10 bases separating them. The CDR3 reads CASSFRDGNIQYF. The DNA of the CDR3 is TGTGCCAGCAGCTTCCGGGATGGGAACATTCAGTACTTC.

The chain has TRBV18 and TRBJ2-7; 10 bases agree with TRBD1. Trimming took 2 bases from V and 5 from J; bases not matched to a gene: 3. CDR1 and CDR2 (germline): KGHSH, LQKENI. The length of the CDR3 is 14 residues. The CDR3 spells CASSPGQGVHEQYF. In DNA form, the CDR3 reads TGTGCCAGCTCACCAGGACAGGGGGTCCACGAGCAGTACTTC.

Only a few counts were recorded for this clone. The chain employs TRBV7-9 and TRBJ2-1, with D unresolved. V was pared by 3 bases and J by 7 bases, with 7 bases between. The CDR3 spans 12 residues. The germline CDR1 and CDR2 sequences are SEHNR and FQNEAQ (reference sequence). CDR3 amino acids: CASSFSLNEQFF. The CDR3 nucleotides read TGTGCCAGCAGCTTTAGCCTTAATGAGCAGTTCTTC.

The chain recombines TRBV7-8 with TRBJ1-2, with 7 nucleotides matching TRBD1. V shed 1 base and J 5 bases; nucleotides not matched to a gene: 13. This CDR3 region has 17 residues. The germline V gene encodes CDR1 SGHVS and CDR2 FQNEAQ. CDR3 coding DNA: TGTGCCAGCAGCTTAGTGAGACAGGGAAGGGGCCCGTATGGCTACACCTTC. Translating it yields CASSLVRQGRGPYGYTF.

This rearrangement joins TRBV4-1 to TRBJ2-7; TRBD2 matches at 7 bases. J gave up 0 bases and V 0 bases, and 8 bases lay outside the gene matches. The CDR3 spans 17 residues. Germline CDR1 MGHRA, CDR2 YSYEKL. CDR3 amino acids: CASSQDRLAERSYEQYF. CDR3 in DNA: TGCGCCAGCAGCCAAGATCGACTAGCTGAACGCTCCTACGAGCAGTACTTC.

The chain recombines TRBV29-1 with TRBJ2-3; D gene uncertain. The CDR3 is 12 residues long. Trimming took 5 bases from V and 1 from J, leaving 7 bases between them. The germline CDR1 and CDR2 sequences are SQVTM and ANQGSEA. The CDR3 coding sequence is TGCAGCGTTACTACGGGCACAGATACGCAGTATTTT. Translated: CSVTTGTDTQYF.

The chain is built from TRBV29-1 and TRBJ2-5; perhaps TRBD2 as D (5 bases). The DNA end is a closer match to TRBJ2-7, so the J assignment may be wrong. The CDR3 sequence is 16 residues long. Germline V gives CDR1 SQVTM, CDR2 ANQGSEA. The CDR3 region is CSVEDHRNTRRYEQYF. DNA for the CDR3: TGCAGCGTTGAAGACCATCGTAACACTAGGAGGTACGAGCAGTACTTC.

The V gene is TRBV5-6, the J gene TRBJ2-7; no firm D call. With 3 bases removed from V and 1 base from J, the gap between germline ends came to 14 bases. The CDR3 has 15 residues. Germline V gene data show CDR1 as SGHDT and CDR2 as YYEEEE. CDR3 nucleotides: TGTGCCAGCAGCTCCATCGCGTACCTTTCCTACGAGCAGTACTTC. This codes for CASSSIAYLSYEQYF.

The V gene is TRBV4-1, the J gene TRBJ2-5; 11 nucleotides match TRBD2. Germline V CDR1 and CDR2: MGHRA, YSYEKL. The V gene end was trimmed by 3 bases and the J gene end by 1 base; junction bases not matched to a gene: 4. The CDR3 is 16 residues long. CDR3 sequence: CASSQLAGGGQETQYF. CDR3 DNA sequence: TGCGCCAGCAGCCAGTTAGCGGGAGGGGGCCAAGAGACCCAGTACTTC.

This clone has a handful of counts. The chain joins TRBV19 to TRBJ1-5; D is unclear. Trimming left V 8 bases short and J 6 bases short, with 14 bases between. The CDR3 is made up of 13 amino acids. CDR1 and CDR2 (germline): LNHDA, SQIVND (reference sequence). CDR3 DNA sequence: TGTGCCAGTTACAACGGGGAGGGTCAGCCCCAGCATTTT. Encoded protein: CASYNGEGQPQHF.

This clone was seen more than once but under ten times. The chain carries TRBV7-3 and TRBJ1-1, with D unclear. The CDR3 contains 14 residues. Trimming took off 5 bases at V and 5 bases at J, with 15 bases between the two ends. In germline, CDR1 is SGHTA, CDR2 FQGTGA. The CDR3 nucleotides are TGTGCCAGCAGCCCCCGGGCGTCGGGAACTGAAGCTTTCTTT. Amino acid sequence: CASSPRASGTEAFF.

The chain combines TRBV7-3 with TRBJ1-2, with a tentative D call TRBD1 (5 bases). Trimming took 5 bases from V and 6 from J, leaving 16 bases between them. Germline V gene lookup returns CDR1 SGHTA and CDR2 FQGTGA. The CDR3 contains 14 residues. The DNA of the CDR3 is TGTGCCAGCAGCCGACAGCCCCAAGGGAATGGCTACACCTTC. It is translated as CASSRQPQGNGYTF.

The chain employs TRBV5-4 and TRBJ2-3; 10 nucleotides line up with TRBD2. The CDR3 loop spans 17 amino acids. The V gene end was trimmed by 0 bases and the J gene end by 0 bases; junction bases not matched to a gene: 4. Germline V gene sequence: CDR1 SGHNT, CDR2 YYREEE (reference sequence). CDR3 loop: CASSLARTSGSTDTQYF. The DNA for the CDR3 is TGTGCCAGCAGCTTGGCGAGGACTAGCGGTAGCACAGATACGCAGTATTTT.

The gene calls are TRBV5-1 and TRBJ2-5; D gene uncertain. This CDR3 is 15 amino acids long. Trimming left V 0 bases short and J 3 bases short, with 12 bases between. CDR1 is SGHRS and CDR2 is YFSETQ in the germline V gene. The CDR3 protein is CASSLVVRGEETQYF. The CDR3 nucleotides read TGCGCCAGCAGCTTGGTGGTACGAGGAGAAGAGACCCAGTACTTC.